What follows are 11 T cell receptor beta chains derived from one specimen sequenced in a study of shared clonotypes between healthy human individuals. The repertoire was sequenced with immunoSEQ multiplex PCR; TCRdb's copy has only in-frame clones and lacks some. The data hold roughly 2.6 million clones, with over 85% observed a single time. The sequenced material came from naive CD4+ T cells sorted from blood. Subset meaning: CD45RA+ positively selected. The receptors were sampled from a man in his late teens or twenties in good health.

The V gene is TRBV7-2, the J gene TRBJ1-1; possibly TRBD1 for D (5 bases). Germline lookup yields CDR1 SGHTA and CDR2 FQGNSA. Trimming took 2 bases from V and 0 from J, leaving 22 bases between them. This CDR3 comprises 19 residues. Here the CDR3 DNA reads TGTGCCAGCAGCTTACCGGGGACGCTTGAGGAGTACATGAACACTGAAGCTTTCTTT. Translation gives CASSLPGTLEEYMNTEAFF.

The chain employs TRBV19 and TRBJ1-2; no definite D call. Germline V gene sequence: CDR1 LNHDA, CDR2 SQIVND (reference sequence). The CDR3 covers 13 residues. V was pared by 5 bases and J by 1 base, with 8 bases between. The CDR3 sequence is CASSEGFNYGYTF. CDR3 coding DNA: TGTGCCAGTAGTGAGGGTTTTAACTATGGCTACACCTTC.

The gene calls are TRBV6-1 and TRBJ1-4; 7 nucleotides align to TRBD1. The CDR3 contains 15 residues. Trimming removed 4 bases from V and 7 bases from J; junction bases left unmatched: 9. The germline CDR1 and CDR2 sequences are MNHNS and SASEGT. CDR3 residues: CASSALTGIVEKLFF. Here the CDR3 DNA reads TGTGCCAGCAGTGCCCTGACAGGGATAGTTGAAAAACTGTTTTTT.

CDR3 residues: CASSKGTGFSGNTIYF. The CDR3 DNA reads TGTGCCAGTAGTAAGGGAACAGGGTTCTCTGGAAACACCATATATTTT. The chain employs TRBV19 and TRBJ1-3; tentatively, D is TRBD1 (6 bases). This CDR3 contains 16 residues. Germline lookup yields CDR1 LNHDA and CDR2 SQIVND (reference sequence). Deletions cut 4 bases from V and 0 bases from J, with 13 bases between. The full variable domain, rest sourced from reference TRBV19 and TRBJ1-3, is DGGITQSPKYLFRKEGQNVTLSCEQNLNHDAMYWYRQDPGQGLRLIYYSQIVNDFQKGDIAEGYSVSREKKESFPLTVTSAQKNPTAFYLCASSKGTGFSGNTIYFGEGSWLTVV.

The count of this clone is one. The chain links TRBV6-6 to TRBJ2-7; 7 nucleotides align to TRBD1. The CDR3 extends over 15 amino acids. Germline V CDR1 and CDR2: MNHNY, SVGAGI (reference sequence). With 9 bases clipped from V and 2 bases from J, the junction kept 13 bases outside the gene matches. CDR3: CASRRDRESTYEQYF. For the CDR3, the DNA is TGTGCCAGTAGGAGAGACAGGGAGTCGACCTACGAGCAGTACTTC.

The CDR3, as DNA: TGTGCCAGCAGCTTAGAAAGTGGCAGGATTAACTATGGCTACACCTTC. Its protein product is CASSLESGRINYGYTF. The V call is TRBV7-9, the J call TRBJ1-2, with D unresolved. Germline CDR1 reads SEHNR; CDR2 reads FQNEAQ (reference sequence). V was shortened by 1 base and J by 1 base, with 13 bases between the two germline ends. This CDR3 has 16 amino acids.

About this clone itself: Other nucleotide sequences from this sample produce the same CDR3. The CDR3 DNA is TGTGCCAGCTCACCAGGGACCGGCACAGATACGCAGTATTTT. It yields the protein CASSPGTGTDTQYF. This chain joins TRBV18 and TRBJ2-3; TRBD1 or TRBD2 may be the D gene (5 bases each). Germline V gives CDR1 KGHSH, CDR2 LQKENI. The CDR3 spans 14 residues. The V end was cut by 2 bases, the J end by 1 base, with 7 bases between.

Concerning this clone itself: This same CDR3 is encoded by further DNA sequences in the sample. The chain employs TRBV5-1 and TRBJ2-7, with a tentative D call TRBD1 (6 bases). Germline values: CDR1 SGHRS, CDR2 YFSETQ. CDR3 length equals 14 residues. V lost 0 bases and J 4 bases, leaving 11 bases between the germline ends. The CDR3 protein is CASSLGGLSYEQYF. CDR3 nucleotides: TGCGCCAGCAGCTTGGGGGGGCTTAGTTACGAGCAGTACTTC.

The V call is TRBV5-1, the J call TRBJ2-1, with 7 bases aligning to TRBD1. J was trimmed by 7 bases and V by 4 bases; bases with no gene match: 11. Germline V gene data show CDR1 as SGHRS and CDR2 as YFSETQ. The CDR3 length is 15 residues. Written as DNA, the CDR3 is TGCGCCAGCAGCACCGGGACAGCTAACCCGAATGAGCAGTTCTTC. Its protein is CASSTGTANPNEQFF.

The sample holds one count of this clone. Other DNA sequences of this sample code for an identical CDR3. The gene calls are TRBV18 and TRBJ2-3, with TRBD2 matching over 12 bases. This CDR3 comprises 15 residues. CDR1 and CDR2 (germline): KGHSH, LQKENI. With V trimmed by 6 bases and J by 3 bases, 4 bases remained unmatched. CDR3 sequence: CASSPGTSGTDTQYF. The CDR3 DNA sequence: TGTGCCAGCTCCCCCGGGACTAGCGGGACAGATACGCAGTATTTT. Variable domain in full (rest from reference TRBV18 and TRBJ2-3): NAGVMQNPRHLVRRRGQEARLRCSPMKGHSHVYWYRQLPEEGLKFMVYLQKENIIDESGMPKERFSAEFPKEGPSILRIQQVVRGDSAAYFCASSPGTSGTDTQYFGPGTRLTVL.

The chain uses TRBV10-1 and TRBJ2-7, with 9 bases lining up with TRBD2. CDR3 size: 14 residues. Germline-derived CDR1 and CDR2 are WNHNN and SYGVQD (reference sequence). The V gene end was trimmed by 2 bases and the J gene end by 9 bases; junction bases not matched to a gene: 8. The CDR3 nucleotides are TGCGCCAGCAGTGAGGGGCTAGCGGGAACGCGGCAGTACTTC. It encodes CASSEGLAGTRQYF.